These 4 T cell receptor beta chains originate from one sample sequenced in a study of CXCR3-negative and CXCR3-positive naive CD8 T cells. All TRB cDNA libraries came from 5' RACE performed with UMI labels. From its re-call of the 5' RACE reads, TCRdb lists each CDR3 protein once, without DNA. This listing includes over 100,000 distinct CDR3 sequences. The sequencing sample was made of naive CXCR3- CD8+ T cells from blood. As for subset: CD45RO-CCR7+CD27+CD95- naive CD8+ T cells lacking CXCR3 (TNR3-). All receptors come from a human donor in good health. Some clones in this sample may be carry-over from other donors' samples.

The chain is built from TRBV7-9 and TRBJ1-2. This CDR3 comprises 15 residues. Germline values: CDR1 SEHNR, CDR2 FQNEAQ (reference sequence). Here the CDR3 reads CASSLGPAGHYGYTF.

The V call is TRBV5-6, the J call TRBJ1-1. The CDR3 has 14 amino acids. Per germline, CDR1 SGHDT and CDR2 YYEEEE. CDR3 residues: CASSSIHQRAEAFF.

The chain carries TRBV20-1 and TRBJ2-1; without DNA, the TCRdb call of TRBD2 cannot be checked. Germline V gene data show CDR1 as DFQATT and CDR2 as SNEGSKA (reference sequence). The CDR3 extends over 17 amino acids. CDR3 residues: CSVRLYYAGGPRDEQFF.

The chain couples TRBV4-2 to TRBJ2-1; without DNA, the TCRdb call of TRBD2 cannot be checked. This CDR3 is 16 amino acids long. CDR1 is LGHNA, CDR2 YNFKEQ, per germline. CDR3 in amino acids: CASSQDLAGPYNEQFF.